By share, the clone carrying this T cell receptor (beta chain) ranks as medium-sized. Its antigen is not identified. Germline V CDR1 and CDR2: SGHRS, YFSETQ. This CDR3 region has 15 residues. The J segment lost 13 bases and the V segment lost 4 bases, leaving 15 bases of the junction unmatched. These data originate in a study of T-cell reconstitution after alpha-beta-depleted transplantation in children. Study-level findings and limits: For some patients, TCRbeta diversity was high at day 60 because of recipient T cells and thymic progenitors that survived. Most T-cell counts and diversity one year after the transplant came from T cells that were newly produced.

Preparation of the TCRbeta library used unique molecular identifiers. Each CDR3 protein gets one entry after TCRdb re-called the PCR reads with MiXCR. The sample contains roughly 300,000 distinct CDR3 sequences, under 14% of which appear only once. The receptor's source is a male patient under 10 years old who had a stem cell transplant for chronic granulomatous disease, so the T cells may come from the graft donor. The sample was peripheral blood, taken 180 days after TCRalphabeta/CD19-depleted stem cell transplant. This chain joins TRBV5-1 and TRBJ2-5; TRBD2 aligns across 11 bases. The CDR3 DNA reads TGCGCCAGCAGCCTTGATCCGGGACTAGCGGCTGAAACGTACTTC. Protein sequence: CASSLDPGLAAETYF.